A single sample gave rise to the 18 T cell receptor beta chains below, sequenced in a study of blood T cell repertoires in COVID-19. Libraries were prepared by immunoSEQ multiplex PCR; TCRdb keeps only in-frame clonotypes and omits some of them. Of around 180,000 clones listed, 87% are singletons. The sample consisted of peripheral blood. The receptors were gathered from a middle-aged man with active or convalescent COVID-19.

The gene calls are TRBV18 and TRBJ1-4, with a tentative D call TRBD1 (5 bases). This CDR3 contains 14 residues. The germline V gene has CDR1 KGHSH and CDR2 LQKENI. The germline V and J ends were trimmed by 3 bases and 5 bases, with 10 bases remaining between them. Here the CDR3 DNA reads TGTGCCAGCTCACCGGGCAGGGTGAATGAAAAACTGTTTTTT. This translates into CASSPGRVNEKLFF.

The CDR3 protein is CASRTGGAYNEQFF. CDR3 nucleotides: TGTGCCAGCCGGACAGGGGGAGCCTACAATGAGCAGTTCTTC. The gene calls are TRBV2 and TRBJ2-1; 10 bases fit TRBD1. CDR3 size: 14 residues. V was pared by 8 bases and J by 2 bases, with 3 bases of the junction left unmatched. Per the germline V gene, CDR1 is SNHLY and CDR2 is FYNNEI.

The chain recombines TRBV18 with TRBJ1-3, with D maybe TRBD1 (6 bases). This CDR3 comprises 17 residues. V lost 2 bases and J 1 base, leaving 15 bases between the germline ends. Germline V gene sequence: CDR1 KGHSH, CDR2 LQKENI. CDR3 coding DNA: TGTGCCAGCTCACCAGCACAGGGTAGCGATTCTGGAAACACCATATATTTT. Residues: CASSPAQGSDSGNTIYF.

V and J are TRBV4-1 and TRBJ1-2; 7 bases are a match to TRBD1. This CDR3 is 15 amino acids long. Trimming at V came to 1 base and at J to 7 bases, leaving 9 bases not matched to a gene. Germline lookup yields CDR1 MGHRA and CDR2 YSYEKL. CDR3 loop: CASSQGVTGIGGYTF. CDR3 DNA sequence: TGCGCCAGCAGCCAAGGTGTGACAGGGATTGGTGGCTACACCTTC.

CDR3 sequence reads: CASSLGTGSYNEQFF. The CDR3 coding sequence is TGTGCCAGCAGCTTAGGTACGGGTTCCTACAATGAGCAGTTCTTC. This chain uses TRBV7-8 with TRBJ2-1; no clear D gene. Germline lookup yields CDR1 SGHVS and CDR2 FQNEAQ. The V gene lost 1 base and the J gene lost 1 base, with 8 bases spanning the gap. This CDR3 region has 15 residues.

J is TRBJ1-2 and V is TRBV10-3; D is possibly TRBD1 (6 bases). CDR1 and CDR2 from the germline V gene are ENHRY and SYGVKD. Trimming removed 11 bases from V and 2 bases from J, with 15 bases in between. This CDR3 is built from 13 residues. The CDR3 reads CASSEGGNYGYTF. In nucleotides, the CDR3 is TGTGCCTCCTCCGAGGGGGGGAACTATGGCTACACCTTC.

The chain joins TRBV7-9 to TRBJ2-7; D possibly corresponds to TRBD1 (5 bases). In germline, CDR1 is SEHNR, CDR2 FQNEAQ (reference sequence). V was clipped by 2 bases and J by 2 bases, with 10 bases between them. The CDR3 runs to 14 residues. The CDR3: CASSLSQGPYEQYF. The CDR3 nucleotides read TGTGCCAGCAGCTTATCCCAGGGTCCCTACGAGCAGTACTTC.

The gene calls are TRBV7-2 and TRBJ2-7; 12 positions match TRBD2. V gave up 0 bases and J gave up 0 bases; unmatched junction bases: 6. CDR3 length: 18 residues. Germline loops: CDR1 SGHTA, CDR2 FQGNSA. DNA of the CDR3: TGTGCCAGCAGCTTAGCGGCTAGCGGGGGGGCCAGCTCCTACGAGCAGTACTTC. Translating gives CASSLAASGGASSYEQYF.

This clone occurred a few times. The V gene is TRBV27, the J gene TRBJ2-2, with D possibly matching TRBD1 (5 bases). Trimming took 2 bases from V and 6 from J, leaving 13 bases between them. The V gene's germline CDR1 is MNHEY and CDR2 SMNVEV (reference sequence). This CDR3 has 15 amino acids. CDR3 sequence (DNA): TGTGCCAGCAGTTTAAAAACAGGCCAGGCCGGGGAGCTGTTTTTT. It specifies CASSLKTGQAGELFF.

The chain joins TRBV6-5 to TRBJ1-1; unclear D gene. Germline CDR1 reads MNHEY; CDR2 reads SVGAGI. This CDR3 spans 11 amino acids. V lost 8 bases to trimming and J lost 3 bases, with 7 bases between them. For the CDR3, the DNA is TGTGCCAGCGCGAGGGACACTGAAGCTTTCTTT. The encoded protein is CASARDTEAFF.

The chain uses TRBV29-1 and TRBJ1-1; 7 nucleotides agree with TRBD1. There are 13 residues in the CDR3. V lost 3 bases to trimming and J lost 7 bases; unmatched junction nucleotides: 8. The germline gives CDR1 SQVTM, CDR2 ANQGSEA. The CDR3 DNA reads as TGCAGCGTTGAGACGAGGGGGCTTGGTGAAGCTTTCTTT. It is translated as CSVETRGLGEAFF. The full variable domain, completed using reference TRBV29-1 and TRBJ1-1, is SAVISQKPSRDICQRGTSLTIQCQVDSQVTMMFWYRQQPGQSLTLIATANQGSEATYESGFVIDKFPISRPNLTFSTLTVSNMSPEDSSIYLCSVETRGLGEAFFGQGTRLTVV.

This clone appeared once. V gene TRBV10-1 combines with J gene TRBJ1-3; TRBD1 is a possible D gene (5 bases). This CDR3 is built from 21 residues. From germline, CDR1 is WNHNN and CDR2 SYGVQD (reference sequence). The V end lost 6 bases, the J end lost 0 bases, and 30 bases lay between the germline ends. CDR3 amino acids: CASSTRRGDYVDWSSGNTIYF. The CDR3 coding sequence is TGCGCCAGCAGCACAAGGCGGGGGGATTACGTTGACTGGAGCTCTGGAAACACCATATATTTT.

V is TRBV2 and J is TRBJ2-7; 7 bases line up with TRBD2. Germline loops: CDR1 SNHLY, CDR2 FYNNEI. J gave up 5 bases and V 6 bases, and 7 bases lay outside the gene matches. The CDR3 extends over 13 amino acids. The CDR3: CASSGGSVDEQYF. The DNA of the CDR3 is TGTGCCAGCAGCGGGGGGTCTGTGGACGAGCAGTACTTC.

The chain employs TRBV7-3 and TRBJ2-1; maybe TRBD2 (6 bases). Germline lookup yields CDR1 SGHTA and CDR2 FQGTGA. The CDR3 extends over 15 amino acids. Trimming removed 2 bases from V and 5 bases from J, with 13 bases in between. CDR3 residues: CASSLVAGNDNEQFF. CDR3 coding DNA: TGTGCCAGCAGCTTAGTGGCGGGGAATGACAATGAGCAGTTCTTC.

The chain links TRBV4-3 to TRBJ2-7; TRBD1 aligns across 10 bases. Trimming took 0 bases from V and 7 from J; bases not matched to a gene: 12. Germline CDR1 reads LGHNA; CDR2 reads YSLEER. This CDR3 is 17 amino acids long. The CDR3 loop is CASSQEPWTGGSGEQYF. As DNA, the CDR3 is TGCGCCAGCAGCCAAGAGCCTTGGACAGGGGGTTCTGGTGAGCAGTACTTC.

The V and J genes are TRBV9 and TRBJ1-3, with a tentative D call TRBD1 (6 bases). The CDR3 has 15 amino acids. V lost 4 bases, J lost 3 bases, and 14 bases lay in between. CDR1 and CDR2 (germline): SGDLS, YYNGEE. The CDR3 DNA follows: TGTGCCAGCAGCCCCCAACAGGGTAGTGGAAACACCATATATTTT. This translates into CASSPQQGSGNTIYF.

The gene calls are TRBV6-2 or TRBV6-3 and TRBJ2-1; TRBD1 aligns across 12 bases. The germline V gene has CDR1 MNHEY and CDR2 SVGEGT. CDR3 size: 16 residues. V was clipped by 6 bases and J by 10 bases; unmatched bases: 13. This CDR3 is CASRPLTGTGGKEQFF. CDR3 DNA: TGTGCCAGCAGACCTCTCACCGGGACAGGGGGCAAGGAGCAGTTCTTC.

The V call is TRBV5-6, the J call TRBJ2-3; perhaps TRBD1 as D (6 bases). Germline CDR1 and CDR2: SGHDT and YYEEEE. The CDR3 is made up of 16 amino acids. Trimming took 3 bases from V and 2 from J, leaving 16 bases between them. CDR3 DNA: TGTGCCAGCAGCTGGGTTCGGACAGACATCACAGATACGCAGTATTTT. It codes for CASSWVRTDITDTQYF.